This T cell receptor beta chain was observed in a study of blood T cell repertoires in COVID-19. Study-level background: PBMCs, B-cell-depleted T cells, or T cells were the source of the cDNA or gDNA that made up the material.

The count of this clone is one. V shed 4 bases and J shed 6 bases, with 16 bases lying between them. The CDR3 consists of 15 residues. Germline CDR1 is MNHEY and CDR2 is SVGAGI. Produced via immunoSEQ multiplex PCR; TCRdb's table is partial and in-frame only. The sample includes 390,000 or so clones, around nine tenths seen only once; the top ten take roughly 9.4%. Study members were between about 18 and 95 years old and lived in some 26 US regions. Participants reported their clinical history, and cohort assignment relied on those reports. Cohort 3 donors counted as recovered after two negative PCRs, clearance, or resolved symptoms.

The sequence was collected from a woman in her fifties or sixties who had recovered from COVID-19. The rearrangement uses TRBV6-5 and TRBJ1-5, with unresolved D. Sequenced sample: PBMCs or T cells enriched from blood (not recorded which). The CDR3: CASSSGSLGSQPQHF. CDR3 coding DNA: TGTGCCAGCAGTTCCGGGTCCTTGGGGAGTCAGCCCCAGCATTTT.